The 4 T cell receptor beta chains below come from one sample, sequenced in a study of CD8+CD57+ T cells in acquired aplastic anemia. Patients who underwent sequencing had shown CD8+CD57+ cell expansion by flow cytometry. TCR beta VDJ and CDR3 profiles were obtained from a genomic DNA template. One entry per CDR3 protein results from TCRdb running MiXCR on the reads. The table lists hundreds of thousands of distinct CDR3 sequences, 25% to 40% of them singletons. The sequenced sample was sorted CD4+, CD8+, or CD8+CD57+ T cells (not recorded which) from PBMCs. These receptors were collected from a human donor with aplastic anemia.

Many counts were recorded for this clonotype. V is TRBV10-3 and J is TRBJ1-5; unclear D gene. Per the germline V gene, CDR1 is ENHRY and CDR2 is SYGVKD. V shed 11 bases and J shed 5 bases, with 22 bases lying between them. CDR3 length equals 15 residues. CDR3 amino acids: CASRGQASRDQPQHF. The CDR3 DNA follows: TGTGCCTCACGCGGGCAGGCCTCTAGGGATCAGCCCCAGCATTTT.

This clonotype was seen a handful of times. The rearrangement links TRBV20-1 to TRBJ1-4, with 7 bases that match TRBD1. Germline CDR1 is DFQATT and CDR2 is SNEGSKA (reference sequence). The length of the CDR3 is 13 residues. V dropped 6 bases and J dropped 7; count of bases not matched to a gene: 8. Written as DNA, the CDR3 is TGCAGTGCAGGAACAGGGGCCAGTGAAAAACTGTTTTTT. It is translated as CSAGTGASEKLFF.

In the case of this clonotype: A much larger clone sits a single nucleotide away, making a read error possible. V and J are TRBV15 and TRBJ2-7; possibly TRBD1 for D (6 bases). The V end lost 0 bases, the J end lost 2 bases, and 17 bases lay between the germline ends. This CDR3 has 17 amino acids. Germline CDR1 LNHNV, CDR2 YYDKDF (reference sequence). CDR3 sequence reads: CATSRDTGTLIPYEQYF. The CDR3 DNA reads as TGTGCCACCAGCAGAGATACAGGGACCCTTATTCCCTACGAGCAGTACTTC.

This clonotype was counted ten times or more. One end of the junction is discordant with germline, which a read error may explain. V gene TRBV19 combines with J gene TRBJ2-7, with 10 nucleotides matching TRBD2. The CDR3 has 13 residues. CDR1 is LNHDA, CDR2 SQIVND, per germline (reference sequence). The CDR3 loop reads CACRGTSEYEQYF. CDR3 in DNA: TGTGCCTGTAGAGGGACTAGCGAATACGAGCAGTACTTC.